This TCR beta chain was sequenced for a study of blood T cells in healthy people across ages. V shed 2 bases and J shed 8 bases, with 21 bases lying between them. The CDR3 runs to 15 residues. Germline V CDR1 and CDR2: DFQATT, SNEGSKA (reference sequence). This clonotype was detected only a few times. Primed by a sample-barcoded 5' primer and a J-beta primer mix, a second PCR proceeded for roughly 6 to 12 cycles. TCRdb re-derived calls from the 5' RACE reads in MiXCR, one entry per CDR3 protein. Of about 670,000 distinct CDR3 sequences listed, 40% to 45% are singletons. The sequencing sample was made of blood. This chain links TRBV20-1 with TRBJ1-1, with D maybe TRBD1 (6 bases). This TCR was recovered from a man at least 80 years old in good health. CDR3 amino acids: CSARQATGAPWEAFF. CDR3 in DNA: TGCAGTGCTAGACAGGCGACAGGCGCTCCTTGGGAAGCTTTCTTT.